A single sample is the source of the 8 T cell receptor beta chains below, sequenced in a study of control samples from healthy donors and cancer patients. The method was immunoSEQ multiplex PCR; TCRdb's version includes in-frame clones alone and lacks a portion of them. The data show approximately 46,000 clones, around nine tenths seen once. The sample consisted of PBMCs. These receptors came from a man aged 25-40 years with colorectal cancer.

The chain has TRBV6-2 or TRBV6-3 and TRBJ2-1, with TRBD1 matching over 7 bases. CDR3 length: 14 residues. The germline gives CDR1 MNHEY, CDR2 SVGEGT. J gave up 4 bases and V 6 bases, and 6 bases lay outside the gene matches. The CDR3, as DNA: TGTGCCAGCAGCCAAGGGACAGATTACAATGAGCAGTTCTTC. Amino acids: CASSQGTDYNEQFF.

The V gene is TRBV5-1, the J gene TRBJ1-2; 8 nucleotides align to TRBD1. The germline gives CDR1 SGHRS, CDR2 YFSETQ. This CDR3 spans 15 amino acids. V shed 5 bases and J 2 bases; nucleotides not matched to a gene: 8. The DNA of the CDR3 is TGCGCCAGCAGTCACGCGACAGGGGTCAACTATGGCTACACCTTC. Translating it yields CASSHATGVNYGYTF. The full variable domain, in which reference TRBV5-1 and TRBJ1-2 provide the parts outside the CDR3, is KAGVTQTPRYLIKTRGQQVTLSCSPISGHRSVSWYQQTPGQGLQFLFEYFSETQRNKGNFPGRFSGRQFSNSRSEMNVSTLELGDSALYLCASSHATGVNYGYTFGSGTRLTVV.

The gene calls are TRBV3-1 (or the pseudogene TRBV3-2) and TRBJ1-1; tentative D call: TRBD1 (5 bases). Trimming took 0 bases from V and 6 from J, leaving 17 bases between them. The CDR3 consists of 16 residues. The V gene's germline CDR1 is LGHDT and CDR2 YNNKEL (reference sequence). The CDR3 sequence: CASSQEGSRAWAEAFF. In DNA, the CDR3 is TGTGCCAGCAGCCAAGAAGGTTCCAGGGCATGGGCTGAAGCTTTCTTT.

The chain is built from TRBV11-3 and TRBJ2-3; possibly TRBD2 for D (6 bases). This CDR3 is 15 amino acids long. From germline, CDR1 is SGHNT and CDR2 YENEEA. Trimming took 5 bases from V and 1 from J, leaving 13 bases between them. CDR3 loop: CASSPQAGRTDTQYF. As DNA, the CDR3 is TGTGCCAGCAGCCCTCAGGCGGGGCGCACAGATACGCAGTATTTT.

The genes are TRBV12-3 or TRBV12-4 and TRBJ1-1, with unresolved D. Deletions cut 3 bases from V and 3 bases from J, with 5 bases between. This CDR3 has 12 residues. The CDR3 loop reads CASSFIDTEAFF. The CDR3 nucleotides read TGTGCCAGCAGTTTCATTGACACTGAAGCTTTCTTT.

The rearrangement uses TRBV10-3 and TRBJ1-2; TRBD1 is a possible D gene (5 bases). The length of the CDR3 is 14 residues. Trimming cost V 2 bases and J 2 bases, with 9 bases left between them. The germline gives CDR1 ENHRY, CDR2 SYGVKD. The CDR3 DNA is TGTGCCATCAGTGAGGCGGGACGGAACTATGGCTACACCTTC. Translated, it gives CAISEAGRNYGYTF.

J is TRBJ2-1 and V is TRBV9, with D unclear. This CDR3 spans 16 amino acids. The V and J ends lost 3 bases and 8 bases respectively, with 21 bases between them. CDR1 is SGDLS and CDR2 is YYNGEE in the germline V gene. CDR3 sequence: CASSAEGTYGLDEQFF. As DNA, the CDR3 is TGTGCCAGCAGCGCGGAAGGCACCTATGGCCTCGATGAGCAGTTCTTC.

This rearrangement joins TRBV5-1 to TRBJ1-1, with D possibly matching TRBD1 (6 bases). Trimming cost V 6 bases and J 5 bases, with 11 bases left between them. Germline V gives CDR1 SGHRS, CDR2 YFSETQ. This CDR3 comprises 12 residues. In DNA form, the CDR3 reads TGCGCCAGCAAAGGGGGGAGTACTGAAGCTTTCTTT. It translates to CASKGGSTEAFF.